What follows are 28 T cell receptor beta chains derived from one specimen sequenced in a study of CD8+ T cells in alopecia areata. Extraction of RNA preceded its reverse transcription into cDNA, which served as the sequencing template. Only in-frame clones appear in the TCRdb table, and some are missing; sequencing was by immunoSEQ multiplex PCR. Of fewer than 200,000 clones in the sample, approximately 56% were seen once. Sequenced here: CD4+ T cells sorted from blood, sampled at week 0. These receptors were taken from a human donor with alopecia areata.

This clone is a singleton in its sample. The chain combines TRBV9 with TRBJ2-3, with TRBD1 identical over 7 bases. Germline CDR1 and CDR2: SGDLS and YYNGEE. The CDR3 is made up of 13 amino acids. The V gene end was trimmed by 3 bases and the J gene end by 9 bases; junction bases not matched to a gene: 7. CDR3 coding DNA: TGTGCCAGCAGCGCCACCCCGGGACAGACGCAGTATTTT. Translating gives CASSATPGQTQYF.

The chain recombines TRBV29-1 with TRBJ1-2, with D maybe TRBD1 (5 bases). V lost 4 bases to trimming and J lost 7 bases, with 10 bases between them. Germline V gene data show CDR1 as SQVTM and CDR2 as ANQGSEA. This CDR3 contains 11 residues. CDR3 amino acids: CSVAGQRGYTF. CDR3 DNA sequence: TGCAGCGTTGCGGGGCAGCGTGGCTACACCTTC. Filled out from reference TRBV29-1 and TRBJ1-2, the complete variable domain reads SAVISQKPSRDICQRGTSLTIQCQVDSQVTMMFWYRQQPGQSLTLIATANQGSEATYESGFVIDKFPISRPNLTFSTLTVSNMSPEDSSIYLCSVAGQRGYTFGSGTRLTVV.

This clone was seen a single time. The V call is TRBV4-1, the J call TRBJ1-6; D is uncertain. The CDR3 sequence is 13 residues long. The germline V and J ends were trimmed by 5 bases and 14 bases, with 16 bases remaining between them. CDR1 and CDR2 (germline): MGHRA, YSYEKL. The CDR3 protein is CASSYDPAGTLHF. The CDR3, as DNA: TGCGCCAGCAGCTACGACCCGGCTGGGACCCTCCACTTT.

This clone was observed a handful of times. The genes are TRBV18 and TRBJ1-2; D is uncertain. The CDR3 consists of 15 residues. Germline CDR1 KGHSH, CDR2 LQKENI. V lost 3 bases, J lost 2 bases, and 13 bases lay in between. The CDR3 coding sequence is TGTGCCAGCTCACCCATTCAGGACGGAAACTATGGCTACACCTTC. Its protein product is CASSPIQDGNYGYTF.

V usage is TRBV27 and J usage is TRBJ1-6, with D uncertain. CDR1 MNHEY and CDR2 SMNVEV come from the germline V gene (reference sequence). CDR3 length: 14 amino acids. The V end was cut by 4 bases, the J end by 6 bases, with 10 bases between. CDR3 sequence (DNA): TGTGCCAGCAGTTCCCCGGGCCTTAATTCACCCCTCCACTTT. Translated: CASSSPGLNSPLHF.

This chain links TRBV2 with TRBJ1-6; D remains ambiguous. The germline V and J ends were trimmed by 8 bases and 6 bases, with 11 bases remaining between them. CDR3 length equals 13 residues. Germline values: CDR1 SNHLY, CDR2 FYNNEI. For the CDR3, the DNA is TGTGCCAGCTATCAGGAGACTAATTCACCCCTCCACTTT. The encoded protein is CASYQETNSPLHF.

This clone was detected a few times. The chain uses TRBV19 and TRBJ1-4; 8 bases agree with TRBD1. The CDR3 loop spans 14 amino acids. The ends lost 4 bases at V and 5 bases at J; junction bases unmatched: 3. Germline lookup yields CDR1 LNHDA and CDR2 SQIVND (reference sequence). CDR3: CASSSPGGNEKLFF. The CDR3 nucleotides read TGTGCCAGTAGTAGTCCAGGGGGCAATGAAAAACTGTTTTTT.

V is TRBV5-1 and J is TRBJ1-4, with a possible D match to TRBD1 (5 bases). The ends were cut back, 2 bases at V and 8 bases at J, with 13 bases in the middle. CDR1 and CDR2 (germline): SGHRS, YFSETQ. The CDR3 is 14 residues long. CDR3 DNA: TGCGCCAGCAGCTTCCGGGAAGGGGCAGAAAAACTGTTTTTT. Its translation is CASSFREGAEKLFF. Looking up the rest from reference TRBV5-1 and TRBJ1-4 gives the full variable domain: KAGVTQTPRYLIKTRGQQVTLSCSPISGHRSVSWYQQTPGQGLQFLFEYFSETQRNKGNFPGRFSGRQFSNSRSEMNVSTLELGDSALYLCASSFREGAEKLFFGSGTQLSVL.

In this sample, this clone turned up a few times. The genes are TRBV6-7 and TRBJ2-7; 7 bases agree with TRBD1. TRBV6-7 is filed as an ORF, its function uncertain. This CDR3 contains 16 residues. Unmatched junction bases numbered 12, after V lost 5 bases and J lost 2 bases. This chain's CDR3 is CASSDERTGDPYEQYF. CDR3 coding DNA: TGTGCCAGCAGTGACGAGCGGACAGGCGATCCCTACGAGCAGTACTTC.

In this sample, this clone turned up a few times. The chain links TRBV2 to TRBJ2-3; D is unclear. Trimming removed 5 bases from V and 4 bases from J, with 10 bases in between. The CDR3 has 13 residues. CDR1 is SNHLY, CDR2 FYNNEI, per germline. CDR3 nucleotides: TGTGCCAGCAGTTCGGGTAGCTCAGATACGCAGTATTTT. This gives the protein CASSSGSSDTQYF.

The count of this clone is one. J is TRBJ2-5 and V is TRBV7-2; no clear D. The CDR3 runs 13 residues. CDR1 SGHTA and CDR2 FQGNSA come from the germline V gene. The V end was cut by 2 bases, the J end by 0 bases, with 4 bases between. The DNA of the CDR3 is TGTGCCAGCAGCTTACACGACCAAGAGACCCAGTACTTC. It translates to CASSLHDQETQYF. Using reference TRBV7-2 and TRBJ2-5 for the parts outside the CDR3, the full variable domain is GAGVSQSPSNKVTEKGKDVELRCDPISGHTALYWYRQSLGQGLEFLIYFQGNSAPDKSGLPSDRFSAERTGGSVSTLTIQRTQQEDSAVYLCASSLHDQETQYFGPGTRLLVL.

The V and J genes are TRBV2 and TRBJ1-5; a possible D gene is TRBD1 (6 bases). The CDR3 runs to 13 residues. Trimming removed 6 bases at V and 4 bases at J, with 10 bases between. The germline V gene encodes CDR1 SNHLY and CDR2 FYNNEI. CDR3 in DNA: TGTGCCAGCAGCGGACAGCAAAATCAGCCCCAGCATTTT. Translated: CASSGQQNQPQHF. Looking up the rest from reference TRBV2 and TRBJ1-5 gives the full variable domain: EPEVTQTPSHQVTQMGQEVILRCVPISNHLYFYWYRQILGQKVEFLVSFYNNEISEKSEIFDDQFSVERPDGSNFTLKIRSTKLEDSAMYFCASSGQQNQPQHFGDGTRLSIL.

The V gene is TRBV19, the J gene TRBJ1-1; 11 bases are a match to TRBD1. This CDR3 comprises 14 residues. With V trimmed by 3 bases and J by 7 bases, 4 bases remained unmatched. The germline gives CDR1 LNHDA, CDR2 SQIVND (reference sequence). As DNA, the CDR3 is TGTGCCAGTAGTATGCTAGGGACAGGGGGTGAAGCTTTCTTT. As protein: CASSMLGTGGEAFF.

The chain combines TRBV27 with TRBJ2-2; D is uncertain. The CDR3 covers 14 residues. In germline, CDR1 is MNHEY, CDR2 SMNVEV (reference sequence). Trimming cost V 3 bases and J 2 bases, with 7 bases left between them. The DNA for the CDR3 is TGTGCCAGCAGTTTTCGCTTAAACACCGGGGAGCTGTTTTTT. Its protein is CASSFRLNTGELFF.

This clone was seen once. The gene calls are TRBV29-1 and TRBJ1-1; D unresolved. Per germline, CDR1 SQVTM and CDR2 ANQGSEA. The CDR3 has 14 amino acids. The V end lost 4 bases, the J end lost 0 bases, and 12 bases lay between the germline ends. CDR3 nucleotide sequence: TGCAGCGTTGTCCGTGGCAGACTGAACACTGAAGCTTTCTTT. It specifies CSVVRGRLNTEAFF.

Turning to this clone: One end of the junction does not line up with germline, which may come from a read error. The CDR3 sequence is CASSDAVWYGYAF. CDR3 DNA sequence: TGTGCCAGCAGTGACGCGGTTTGGTATGGCTACGCCTTC. The rearrangement links TRBV2 to TRBJ1-2; no clear D. Looked up from germline, CDR1 is SNHLY and CDR2 is FYNNEI. This CDR3 spans 13 amino acids.

This chain joins TRBV2 and TRBJ2-7; 7 nucleotides align to TRBD2. J was trimmed by 2 bases and V by 6 bases; bases with no gene match: 7. In germline, CDR1 is SNHLY, CDR2 FYNNEI. This CDR3 contains 14 residues. The CDR3 reads CASSLGRGAYEQYF. As DNA, the CDR3 is TGTGCCAGCAGCCTTGGGAGGGGCGCCTACGAGCAGTACTTC.

This clone occurred once. This chain uses TRBV4-1 with TRBJ1-2; 8 bases map to TRBD1. The V gene's germline CDR1 is MGHRA and CDR2 YSYEKL. This CDR3 spans 15 amino acids. With 1 base clipped from V and 2 bases from J, the junction kept 3 bases outside the gene matches. The CDR3 sequence: CASSQVDRANYGYTF. DNA of the CDR3: TGCGCCAGCAGCCAAGTGGACAGGGCGAACTATGGCTACACCTTC.

J is TRBJ2-1 and V is TRBV10-1, with no clear D. The CDR3 contains 17 residues. Germline V CDR1 and CDR2: WNHNN, SYGVQD (reference sequence). V was cut by 1 base and J by 0 bases, with 13 bases left in between. The CDR3 sequence is CASSEWWWQSSYNEQFF. The CDR3 nucleotides read TGCGCCAGCAGTGAGTGGTGGTGGCAGAGCTCCTACAATGAGCAGTTCTTC.

The chain employs TRBV11-1 and TRBJ2-7; D call uncertain. Germline V gene data show CDR1 as SGHAT and CDR2 as FQDESV (reference sequence). V was cut by 5 bases and J by 0 bases, with 11 bases left in between. There are 14 residues in the CDR3. The CDR3 DNA sequence: TGTGCCAGCAGCAACCAGAGAGTCTCCTACGAGCAGTACTTC. Protein: CASSNQRVSYEQYF.

The chain joins TRBV7-2 to TRBJ2-7, with 10 bases matching TRBD1. V was clipped by 6 bases and J by 2 bases; unmatched bases: 10. CDR3 length equals 16 residues. Germline CDR1 and CDR2: SGHTA and FQGNSA. The CDR3: CASRSALGQGPYEQYF. The CDR3 bases are TGTGCCAGCAGGTCAGCGTTGGGACAGGGGCCCTACGAGCAGTACTTC.

The V gene is TRBV2, the J gene TRBJ2-7, with TRBD1 matching over 9 bases. V shed 7 bases, J shed 2 bases, and the junction held 6 bases outside the gene matches. The CDR3 has 14 residues. Germline V gene sequence: CDR1 SNHLY, CDR2 FYNNEI. This chain's CDR3 is CASKRTGETYEQYF. In DNA, the CDR3 is TGTGCCAGCAAGAGGACAGGGGAGACCTACGAGCAGTACTTC.

This chain uses TRBV27 with TRBJ1-1; D is unresolved. Trimming cost V 5 bases and J 9 bases, with 16 bases left between them. This CDR3 has 13 residues. Germline CDR1 reads MNHEY; CDR2 reads SMNVEV (reference sequence). The CDR3 region has the DNA TGTGCCAGCAGTCCGCTTGATGGCGTACAAGCTTTCTTT. Translating it yields CASSPLDGVQAFF.

The J gene is TRBJ2-6, the V gene TRBV9; D is undetermined. Germline lookup yields CDR1 SGDLS and CDR2 YYNGEE. The length of the CDR3 is 13 residues. V was shortened by 0 bases and J by 3 bases, with 1 base between the two germline ends. The CDR3 DNA sequence: TGTGCCAGCAGCGTAGATGGGGCCAACGTCCTGACTTTC. Protein product: CASSVDGANVLTF.

This rearrangement joins TRBV27 to TRBJ2-6; D unclear. Germline V gene sequence: CDR1 MNHEY, CDR2 SMNVEV (reference sequence). V lost 0 bases and J lost 0, with 12 bases in between. This CDR3 has 18 amino acids. CDR3 DNA sequence: TGTGCCAGCAGTTTATCACTCGCCAGGCGCTCTGGGGCCAACGTCCTGACTTTC. Translation: CASSLSLARRSGANVLTF.

This clone was recorded a few times. The rearrangement links TRBV5-1 to TRBJ2-4, with D uncertain. Germline V gives CDR1 SGHRS, CDR2 YFSETQ. The CDR3 has 14 residues. V shed 0 bases and J shed 6 bases, with 10 bases lying between them. The CDR3 sequence is CASSLASERNIQYF. The CDR3 DNA reads as TGCGCCAGCAGCTTGGCGAGCGAAAGAAACATTCAGTACTTC.

This clone was detected only a few times. The V gene is TRBV19, the J gene TRBJ1-1; 9 nucleotides agree with TRBD1. This CDR3 is 13 amino acids long. Germline V CDR1 and CDR2: LNHDA, SQIVND (reference sequence). V was pared by 4 bases and J by 6 bases, with 3 bases of the junction left unmatched. The CDR3 coding sequence is TGTGCCAGTAGTAGGGACAGGGTCGCTGAAGCTTTCTTT. As protein: CASSRDRVAEAFF.

In regard to this clone: This sequence may be a read error, since a much larger clone differs from it by one base. This chain joins TRBV7-2 and TRBJ2-1; TRBD2 matches at 8 bases. Germline V gene lookup returns CDR1 SGHTA and CDR2 FQGNSA. J gave up 8 bases and V 1 base, and 13 bases lay outside the gene matches. The CDR3 runs to 17 residues. In DNA form, the CDR3 reads TGTGCCAGCAGCTTAGGGGGCTCCGGGGGGGTCATCGATGAGCAGTTCTTC. This translates into CASSLGGSGGVIDEQFF.